These 14 T cell receptor beta chains were all obtained from the same sample, sequenced in a study of identical twins. A single record per CDR3 protein comes from TCRdb applying MiXCR to the 5' RACE reads. The sample yields approximately 590,000 distinct CDR3 sequences, 9.6% seen once. The data also belong to a second study, concerning yellow fever vaccine responses in identical twins.

Sequencing was carried out using PBMCs. These receptor sequences come from a woman under 30 in good health.

The J gene is TRBJ2-4, the V gene TRBV5-1, with TRBD2 matching over 9 bases. Germline trimming cut 4 bases from V and 5 bases from J; bases unmatched to any gene: 22. This CDR3 contains 20 residues. Germline V lookup: CDR1 SGHRS, CDR2 YFSETQ. The CDR3 bases are TGCGCCAGCAGCCACCCTCGGAATGGGGGGGTAGCGGGAGTCCAAAACATTCAGTACTTC. This codes for CASSHPRNGGVAGVQNIQYF.

The V and J genes are TRBV20-1 and TRBJ2-7; D could derive from TRBD1 or TRBD2 (5 bases each). This CDR3 has 14 amino acids. V gave up 0 bases and J gave up 3 bases, with 12 bases separating them. Germline-derived CDR1 and CDR2 are DFQATT and SNEGSKA (reference sequence). CDR3 coding DNA: TGCAGTGCTAGAGACGGGACGAGAGGCTACGAGCAGTACTTC. This translates into CSARDGTRGYEQYF.

This clonotype has at least ten counts. The rearrangement uses TRBV5-1 and TRBJ2-1; D unresolved. V lost 0 bases to trimming and J lost 2 bases, with 3 bases between them. Germline V gives CDR1 SGHRS, CDR2 YFSETQ. This CDR3 comprises 13 residues. CDR3 residues: CASSLATYNEQFF. Written as DNA, the CDR3 is TGCGCCAGCAGCTTGGCCACCTACAATGAGCAGTTCTTC.

There are many counts of this clonotype. The J gene is TRBJ2-7, the V gene TRBV5-5, with unresolved D. The length of the CDR3 is 16 residues. Trimming shortened V by 0 bases and J by 6 bases, and 19 bases separated the two germline ends. Germline-derived CDR1 and CDR2 are SGHKS and YYEKEE (reference sequence). CDR3 sequence (DNA): TGTGCCAGCAGCTTGGGCGATGCAGCCTACTTCGCCGAGCAGTACTTC. This encodes CASSLGDAAYFAEQYF. Using reference TRBV5-5 and TRBJ2-7 for the parts outside the CDR3, the full variable domain is DAGVTQSPTHLIKTRGQQVTLRCSPISGHKSVSWYQQVLGQGPQFIFQYYEKEERGRGNFPDRFSARQFPNYSSELNVNALLLGDSALYLCASSLGDAAYFAEQYFGPGTRLTVT.

This rearrangement joins TRBV7-2 to TRBJ2-5; 13 positions match TRBD2. The CDR3 is 16 amino acids. Germline-derived CDR1 and CDR2 are SGHTA and FQGNSA. V lost 5 bases, J lost 5 bases, and 8 bases stayed unmatched. The CDR3 region has the DNA TGTGCCAGCAGCGAAGGACTAGCGGGAGATTTGGAGACCCAGTACTTC. It codes for CASSEGLAGDLETQYF.

V and J are TRBV7-9 and TRBJ2-2, with 7 bases aligning to TRBD2. The CDR3 runs 14 residues. Germline-derived CDR1 and CDR2 are SEHNR and FQNEAQ (reference sequence). After removal of 9 bases from V and 1 base from J, the junction contained 5 bases not matched to a gene. DNA for the CDR3: TGTGCCAGTAAAGGACTAGGGAACACCGGGGAGCTGTTTTTT. It codes for CASKGLGNTGELFF.

This clonotype was detected many times. The V and J genes are TRBV4-3 and TRBJ2-7, with D perhaps TRBD2 (6 bases). The CDR3 totals 17 residues. The V end was cut by 1 base, the J end by 0 bases, with 16 bases between. Germline CDR1 is LGHNA and CDR2 is YSLEER. CDR3 loop: CASSQGLAGISSYEQYF. DNA for the CDR3: TGCGCCAGCAGCCAAGGATTGGCGGGGATAAGCTCCTACGAGCAGTACTTC.

This clonotype has only a few counts. The chain carries TRBV20-1 and TRBJ1-1, with 9 bases identical to TRBD1. The CDR3 has 12 amino acids. The V gene end was trimmed by 5 bases and the J gene end by 4 bases; junction bases not matched to a gene: 2. CDR1 is DFQATT, CDR2 SNEGSKA, per germline (reference sequence). The CDR3 DNA reads as TGCAGTGCTTCGACAGGGGGCACTGAAGCTTTCTTT. This translates into CSASTGGTEAFF.

This clonotype was found many times. The rearrangement joins TRBV5-1 to TRBJ2-7; 9 bases match TRBD1. Germline lookup yields CDR1 SGHRS and CDR2 YFSETQ. With V trimmed by 4 bases and J by 3 bases, 8 bases remained unmatched. The CDR3 has 15 amino acids. CDR3 nucleotides: TGCGCCAGCAGCGCACAGGGGGCGAGTGACTACGAGCAGTACTTC. It translates to CASSAQGASDYEQYF.

This clonotype was counted a few times. Here the CDR3 reads CSAEIWSRESEQYF. DNA for the CDR3: TGCAGTGCGGAAATTTGGTCTCGGGAAAGCGAGCAGTACTTC. V is TRBV20-1 and J is TRBJ2-7, with TRBD2 as a possible D gene (5 bases). CDR3 length: 14 amino acids. With 6 bases removed from V and 6 bases from J, the gap between germline ends came to 21 bases. Germline CDR1 reads DFQATT; CDR2 reads SNEGSKA (reference sequence).

J is TRBJ2-2 and V is TRBV20-1, with D perhaps matching TRBD2 (5 bases). The CDR3 is made up of 13 amino acids. From germline, CDR1 is DFQATT and CDR2 SNEGSKA (reference sequence). For the CDR3, the DNA is TGCGGCGCGAAGGGCGGGTACACCGGGGAGCTGTTTTTT. This gives the protein CGAKGGYTGELFF.

The chain employs TRBV7-3 and TRBJ2-3; 8 bases are shared with TRBD2. Trimming removed 5 bases from V and 4 bases from J; junction bases left unmatched: 8. This CDR3 spans 15 amino acids. The V gene's germline CDR1 is SGHTA and CDR2 FQGTGA. CDR3 amino acids: CASSRGGLVSDTQYF. The CDR3 DNA is TGTGCCAGCAGCCGAGGGGGACTAGTTTCAGATACGCAGTATTTT.

There are a few counts of this clonotype. V usage is TRBV2 and J usage is TRBJ2-1; D is unclear. V lost 7 bases, J lost 6 bases, and 7 bases lay in between. The CDR3 extends over 11 amino acids. CDR1 and CDR2 (germline): SNHLY, FYNNEI. CDR3 in DNA: TGTGCCAGCATGCGACTCAATGAGCAGTTCTTC. It yields the protein CASMRLNEQFF.

The sample holds many counts of this clonotype. V gene TRBV5-7 combines with J gene TRBJ1-5; maybe TRBD1 (6 bases). TRBV5-7 counts as an open reading frame of uncertain function. This CDR3 is 15 amino acids long. Trimming removed 5 bases from V and 5 bases from J, with 17 bases in between. This CDR3 reads CASSTQGGFDQPQHF. The CDR3 bases are TGTGCCAGCAGTACTCAAGGGGGTTTCGATCAGCCCCAGCATTTT.